Reported below is one T cell receptor beta chain. The CDR3 covers 14 residues. The V and J ends lost 3 bases and 2 bases respectively, with 12 bases between them. Germline V gives CDR1 SGDLS, CDR2 YYNGEE. 13 Jbeta primers and 60 Vbeta primers were used for the PCR. This table comes from immunoSEQ multiplex PCR, and its TCRdb copy is limited to in-frame clones, with some not included. The profile shows some 100,000 clones, 80% to 90% of them singletons. This sample was taken from a study of cytomegalovirus exposure and HLA in healthy donors. The chain has TRBV9 and TRBJ2-7; the D gene is possibly TRBD2 (5 bases). Sequencing was done on a sample of PBMCs. The sequence derives from a woman younger than 30 in good health and CMV-seronegative. This CDR3 is CASSAGPRAYEQYF. CDR3 nucleotide sequence: TGTGCCAGCAGCGCTGGCCCGAGGGCCTACGAGCAGTACTTC. The full variable domain, its missing parts supplied by reference TRBV9 and TRBJ2-7, is DSGVTQTPKHLITATGQRVTLRCSPRSGDLSVYWYQQSLDQGLQFLIQYYNGEERAKGNILERFSAQQFPDLHSELNLSSLELGDSALYFCASSAGPRAYEQYFGPGTRLTVT.